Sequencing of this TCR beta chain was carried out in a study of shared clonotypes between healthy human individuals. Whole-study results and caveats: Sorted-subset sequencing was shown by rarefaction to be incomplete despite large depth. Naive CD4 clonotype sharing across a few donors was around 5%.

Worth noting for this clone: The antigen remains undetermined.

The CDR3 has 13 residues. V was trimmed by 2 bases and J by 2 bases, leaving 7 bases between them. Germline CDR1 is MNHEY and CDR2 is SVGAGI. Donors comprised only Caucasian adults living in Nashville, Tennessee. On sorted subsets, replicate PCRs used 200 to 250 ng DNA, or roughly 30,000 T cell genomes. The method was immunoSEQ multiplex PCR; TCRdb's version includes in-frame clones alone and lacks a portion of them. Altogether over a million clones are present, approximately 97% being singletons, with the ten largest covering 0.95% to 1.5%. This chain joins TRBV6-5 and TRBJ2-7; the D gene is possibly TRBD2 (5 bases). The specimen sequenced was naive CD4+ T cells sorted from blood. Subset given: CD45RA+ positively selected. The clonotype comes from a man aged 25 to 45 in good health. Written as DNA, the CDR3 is TGTGCCAGCAGTTACCTACTAGCCTACGAGCAGTACTTC. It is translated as CASSYLLAYEQYF.